These 30 T cell receptor beta chains originate from one sample sequenced in a study of technical replicates of blood from several donors. Repertoires were generated with immunoSEQ multiplex PCR, while TCRdb's copy carries only in-frame clones and drops some. The sample contains some 62,000 clones, around 86% of which appear only once. Sequences were obtained from PBMCs. The receptors come from a human donor in good health. Some clones in this sample may be carry-over from other donors' samples.

This CDR3 is CASSSRTSGRAYQETQYF. The CDR3 nucleotides read TGTGCCAGCAGCTCTCGGACTAGCGGGAGGGCGTACCAAGAGACCCAGTACTTC. The chain carries TRBV11-2 and TRBJ2-5; TRBD2 matches 15 bases. Trimming took 4 bases from V and 0 from J; bases not matched to a gene: 6. CDR1 is SGHAT and CDR2 is FQNNGV in the germline V gene. The CDR3 length is 18 residues.

The chain recombines TRBV20-1 with TRBJ2-5; possible D gene TRBD1, 6 bases. CDR1 DFQATT and CDR2 SNEGSKA come from the germline V gene (reference sequence). Trimming shortened V by 6 bases and J by 3 bases, and 8 bases separated the two germline ends. This CDR3 has 11 residues. The CDR3 sequence is CSAWTEETQYF. CDR3 DNA sequence: TGCAGTGCGTGGACAGAAGAGACCCAGTACTTC.

This chain joins TRBV19 and TRBJ2-7; no clear D gene. Germline V gives CDR1 LNHDA, CDR2 SQIVND (reference sequence). The CDR3 extends over 13 amino acids. Trimming pared 5 bases from V and 1 base from J, leaving 9 bases between. CDR3 sequence (DNA): TGTGCCAGTAGTGAAGTGAGGTCCTACGAGCAGTACTTC. It yields the protein CASSEVRSYEQYF.

The J gene is TRBJ1-4, the V gene TRBV27, with 8 bases fitting TRBD1. Germline loops: CDR1 MNHEY, CDR2 SMNVEV (reference sequence). The CDR3 runs 15 residues. V gave up 3 bases and J gave up 8 bases; unmatched junction bases: 8. In DNA, the CDR3 is TGTGCCAGCAGTTTCCTCGGACAGGGAGGGGAAAAACTGTTTTTT. It yields the protein CASSFLGQGGEKLFF.

V and J are TRBV2 and TRBJ2-5, with a possible D match to TRBD2 (7 bases). CDR3 length: 14 residues. CDR1 and CDR2 (germline): SNHLY, FYNNEI. V lost 6 bases, J lost 5 bases, and 16 bases lay in between. The DNA for the CDR3 is TGTGCCAGCAGAGGGGGGGGGCTCAGGGAGACCCAGTACTTC. Translation gives CASRGGGLRETQYF.

In DNA, the CDR3 is TGTGCCAGCAGAACCCAGGGGCGCGGAGAAAAACTGTTTTTT. Its protein product is CASRTQGRGEKLFF. The chain is built from TRBV6-5 and TRBJ1-4, with a weak D call TRBD1 (6 bases). Germline V gives CDR1 MNHEY, CDR2 SVGAGI. V was trimmed by 6 bases and J by 8 bases, leaving 16 bases between them. The CDR3 contains 14 residues.

The CDR3 loop is CASSSDRPGREQYF. CDR3 sequence (DNA): TGTGCCAGCAGCTCGGACAGGCCCGGGCGGGAGCAGTACTTC. The genes are TRBV6-5 and TRBJ2-7; 7 bases match TRBD1. The V gene's germline CDR1 is MNHEY and CDR2 SVGAGI. Trimming at V came to 6 bases and at J to 7 bases, leaving 12 bases not matched to a gene. This CDR3 has 14 residues.

This chain uses TRBV27 with TRBJ1-1; TRBD1 is a possible D gene (6 bases). CDR1 is MNHEY, CDR2 SMNVEV, per germline (reference sequence). The CDR3 runs to 13 residues. Trimming removed 0 bases at V and 4 bases at J, with 6 bases between. In nucleotides, the CDR3 is TGTGCCAGCAGTTTATCAGGGGGCACTGAAGCTTTCTTT. Translating it yields CASSLSGGTEAFF.

The CDR3: CASSPLAGVRYNEQFF. The CDR3 bases are TGTGCCAGCAGTCCACTAGCGGGGGTTCGCTACAATGAGCAGTTCTTC. The chain uses TRBV6-4 and TRBJ2-1; 11 bases agree with TRBD2. V lost 5 bases and J lost 3; bases outside the gene matches: 6. The CDR3 contains 16 residues. The germline V gene encodes CDR1 MRHNA and CDR2 SNTAGT.

This chain uses TRBV4-2 with TRBJ1-6, with D hard to call. Germline loops: CDR1 LGHNA, CDR2 YNFKEQ. Trimming pared 3 bases from V and 5 bases from J, leaving 14 bases between. The CDR3 is 16 residues long. CDR3 residues: CASSHLTPVNNSPLHF. The CDR3 DNA is TGTGCCAGCAGCCACTTGACACCCGTAAATAATTCACCCCTCCACTTT.

In this sample, this clone turned up a few times. V and J are TRBV18 and TRBJ2-7; 9 nucleotides align to TRBD1. After removal of 6 bases from V and 6 bases from J, the junction contained 15 bases not matched to a gene. Germline V gives CDR1 KGHSH, CDR2 LQKENI. This CDR3 spans 16 amino acids. The CDR3 sequence: CASSGAGTGILREQYF. The CDR3 bases are TGTGCCAGCTCCGGCGCAGGGACAGGGATTTTACGCGAGCAGTACTTC.

This chain connects TRBV14 to TRBJ2-5, with TRBD2 matching over 8 bases. Germline CDR1 and CDR2: SGHDN and FVKESK. The J segment lost 5 bases and the V segment lost 1 base, leaving 3 bases of the junction unmatched. This CDR3 contains 14 residues. CDR3 in DNA: TGTGCCAGCAGCCAAGGACTAGCGCGGGAGACCCAGTACTTC. Translation gives CASSQGLARETQYF.

This clone appeared once. The V call is TRBV9, the J call TRBJ2-3; no reliable D call. CDR1 SGDLS and CDR2 YYNGEE come from the germline V gene. V was trimmed by 4 bases and J by 2 bases, leaving 8 bases between them. CDR3 size: 13 residues. CDR3 bases: TGTGCCAGCAGCCCCTTCCCCACAGATACGCAGTATTTT. Amino acids: CASSPFPTDTQYF.

The chain combines TRBV7-8 with TRBJ2-7, with 14 positions matching TRBD2. Per germline, CDR1 SGHVS and CDR2 FQNEAQ. The CDR3 contains 15 residues. V shed 5 bases and J 6 bases; nucleotides not matched to a gene: 6. The CDR3 is CASSLRLAGGPEQYF. The CDR3 DNA reads TGTGCCAGCAGCCTACGACTAGCGGGGGGGCCCGAGCAGTACTTC.

V usage is TRBV13 and J usage is TRBJ1-6; TRBD1 agrees at 10 bases. Germline trimming cut 2 bases from V and 7 bases from J; bases unmatched to any gene: 5. The germline CDR1 and CDR2 sequences are PRHDT and FYEKMQ (reference sequence). The CDR3 has 16 amino acids. DNA of the CDR3: TGTGCCAGCAGCTTAATCTGGGACAGGGGCAATTCACCCCTCCACTTT. Its translation: CASSLIWDRGNSPLHF.

In the case of this clone: The junction differs from germline at one of its ends, possibly a read error. The chain has TRBV30 and TRBJ2-7, with 7 bases fitting TRBD2. The V gene's germline CDR1 is GTSNPN and CDR2 SVGIG (reference sequence). The CDR3 loop spans 14 amino acids. CDR3 DNA sequence: TGTGCCGGGAGACTCCGGCGGGAGCCCTACGAGCAGTACTTC. Translating gives CAGRLRREPYEQYF. The full variable domain, rest sourced from reference TRBV30 and TRBJ2-7, is SQTIHQWPATLVQPVGSPLSLECTVEGTSNPNLYWYRQAAGRGLQLLFYSVGIGQISSEVPQNLSASRPQDRQFILSSKKLLLSDSGFYLCAGRLRREPYEQYFGPGTRLTVT.

The chain has TRBV7-9 and TRBJ1-5, with 7 bases aligning to TRBD1. V lost 5 bases, J lost 4 bases, and 2 bases stayed unmatched. Germline V lookup: CDR1 SEHNR, CDR2 FQNEAQ (reference sequence). CDR3 length: 13 residues. This chain's CDR3 is CASSRQGNQPQHF. The CDR3 nucleotides are TGTGCCAGCAGCCGACAGGGAAATCAGCCCCAGCATTTT.

The chain links TRBV18 to TRBJ1-3; D not certain. V shed 4 bases and J shed 0 bases, with 13 bases lying between them. This CDR3 is 16 amino acids long. The germline V gene has CDR1 KGHSH and CDR2 LQKENI. The CDR3 DNA follows: TGTGCCAGCTCACGGCAGGTCCAGAGCTCTGGAAACACCATATATTTT. Translating it yields CASSRQVQSSGNTIYF.

This rearrangement joins TRBV5-1 to TRBJ2-2; D is perhaps TRBD1 (5 bases). CDR1 and CDR2 (germline): SGHRS, YFSETQ. The CDR3 loop spans 16 amino acids. Trimming stripped 4 bases from V and 1 base from J, with 14 bases between. This chain's CDR3 is CASSPLGQGNTGELFF. In DNA form, the CDR3 reads TGCGCCAGCAGCCCCCTGGGGCAGGGGAACACCGGGGAGCTGTTTTTT.

V usage is TRBV5-6 and J usage is TRBJ2-7; D might be TRBD2 (6 bases). The V end was cut by 6 bases, the J end by 4 bases, with 8 bases between. Germline V gene data show CDR1 as SGHDT and CDR2 as YYEEEE. The CDR3 contains 11 residues. CDR3 sequence reads: CASTGGYEQYF. The DNA of the CDR3 is TGTGCCAGCACCGGAGGGTACGAGCAGTACTTC.

This clone has just one count. The chain joins TRBV7-8 to TRBJ1-5; D is uncertain. This CDR3 is built from 13 residues. V shed 1 base and J shed 6 bases, with 7 bases lying between them. The germline gives CDR1 SGHVS, CDR2 FQNEAQ. The CDR3 region is CASSLVIGQPQHF. The DNA for the CDR3 is TGTGCCAGCAGCTTAGTTATCGGTCAGCCCCAGCATTTT.

The chain recombines TRBV19 with TRBJ2-7; TRBD1 aligns across 8 bases. Germline-derived CDR1 and CDR2 are LNHDA and SQIVND (reference sequence). V gave up 4 bases and J gave up 0 bases; unmatched junction bases: 5. The CDR3 has 15 residues. CDR3 sequence (DNA): TGTGCCAGTAGTAAGGGACAGGATTTCTCCTACGAGCAGTACTTC. Residues: CASSKGQDFSYEQYF. Complete variable domain (other parts from reference TRBV19 and TRBJ2-7): DGGITQSPKYLFRKEGQNVTLSCEQNLNHDAMYWYRQDPGQGLRLIYYSQIVNDFQKGDIAEGYSVSREKKESFPLTVTSAQKNPTAFYLCASSKGQDFSYEQYFGPGTRLTVT.

This clone came up once. The rearrangement uses TRBV10-1 and TRBJ2-7; TRBD1 might be the D (6 bases). From germline, CDR1 is WNHNN and CDR2 SYGVQD (reference sequence). This CDR3 comprises 16 residues. Trimming shortened V by 3 bases and J by 6 bases, and 21 bases separated the two germline ends. The CDR3 region is CASSEIRQEKGGEQYF. DNA of the CDR3: TGCGCCAGCAGTGAAATCCGACAGGAAAAAGGCGGCGAGCAGTACTTC.

The V and J genes are TRBV7-3 and TRBJ2-6; 7 nucleotides match TRBD1. V shed 5 bases and J 4 bases; nucleotides not matched to a gene: 8. Germline CDR1 is SGHTA and CDR2 is FQGTGA. The length of the CDR3 is 16 residues. The CDR3 DNA reads as TGTGCCAGCAGCATAAAAACAGGGGCCGGGGCCAACGTCCTGACTTTC. Encoded protein: CASSIKTGAGANVLTF.

V is TRBV10-3 and J is TRBJ1-2; D not certain. Between the trimmed V and J ends, which lost 0 bases and 0 bases, there was a span of 11 bases. This CDR3 region has 16 residues. Germline CDR1 ENHRY, CDR2 SYGVKD. The CDR3 loop reads CAISESAMRSNYGYTF. In DNA form, the CDR3 reads TGTGCCATCAGTGAGTCTGCCATGCGGTCTAACTATGGCTACACCTTC.

The genes are TRBV7-9 and TRBJ1-1; 9 bases align to TRBD1. Trimming took 1 base from V and 6 from J; bases not matched to a gene: 3. This CDR3 is built from 14 residues. Germline assignment: CDR1 SEHNR and CDR2 FQNEAQ (reference sequence). The CDR3 DNA follows: TGTGCCAGCAGCTTAGGGGGACAGGGCTCTGAAGCTTTCTTT. Its protein is CASSLGGQGSEAFF. Full variable domain (remainder filled in from reference TRBV7-9 and TRBJ1-1): DTGVSQNPRHKITKRGQNVTFRCDPISEHNRLYWYRQTLGQGPEFLTYFQNEAQLEKSRLLSDRFSAERPKGSFSTLEIQRTEQGDSAMYLCASSLGGQGSEAFFGQGTRLTVV.

This chain links TRBV10-3 with TRBJ2-5; 9 nucleotides match TRBD2. V gave up 4 bases and J gave up 4 bases; unmatched junction bases: 10. The germline CDR1 and CDR2 sequences are ENHRY and SYGVKD. CDR3 length equals 16 residues. The CDR3 spells CAISGSGGSRVETQYF. The CDR3 DNA reads TGTGCCATCAGTGGCAGCGGGGGGTCAAGGGTAGAGACCCAGTACTTC.

V is TRBV7-8 and J is TRBJ2-1; 8 positions agree with TRBD2. The CDR3 extends over 18 amino acids. Looked up from germline, CDR1 is SGHVS and CDR2 is FQNEAQ. Trimming removed 5 bases from V and 0 bases from J; junction bases left unmatched: 12. CDR3 sequence reads: CASSRGELADSSYNEQFF. CDR3 sequence (DNA): TGTGCCAGCAGCCGAGGGGAACTAGCGGATAGCTCCTACAATGAGCAGTTCTTC.

The chain uses TRBV2 and TRBJ1-6; D not resolved. This CDR3 is built from 13 residues. The germline V and J ends were trimmed by 3 bases and 7 bases, with 7 bases remaining between them. In germline, CDR1 is SNHLY, CDR2 FYNNEI. CDR3 sequence reads: CASSDRHNSPLHF. The CDR3 bases are TGTGCCAGCAGTGACCGACACAATTCACCCCTCCACTTT.

This clone was picked up one time. This chain joins TRBV28 and TRBJ1-4, with D tentatively TRBD1 (5 bases). The CDR3 length is 15 residues. Germline lookup yields CDR1 MDHEN and CDR2 SYDVKM. The ends were cut back, 6 bases at V and 4 bases at J, with 15 bases in the middle. CDR3 DNA: TGTGCCAGCAGGGCGCAGGGAACATTTAATGAAAAACTGTTTTTT. This gives the protein CASRAQGTFNEKLFF.